These T cell receptor beta chains were read from a single sample in a study of blood T cell repertoires in COVID-19. Repertoires were generated with immunoSEQ multiplex PCR, while TCRdb's copy carries only in-frame clones and drops some. This sample has approximately 180,000 clones, with approximately 85% found just once. Sequenced: peripheral blood. The receptors shown here come from a man in his 60s with acute or convalescent COVID-19. Both conserved end residues are part of each CDR3. Fields, in order: J gene, D gene, clone size, V gene, CDR3 protein, CDR3 DNA. The D gene is left open where the match is weak. Not all rows give a size; the values are once, few, many and, for expanded clones, a class.

j_call: TRBJ2-2
d_call: TRBD2
clone_size: few
v_call: TRBV6-5
cdr3_aa: CATSGGTNTGELFF
cdr3_nt: TGTGCCACCTCCGGGGGGACGAACACCGGGGAGCTGTTTTTT

j_call: TRBJ2-3
d_call: NA
clone_size: NA
v_call: TRBV18
cdr3_aa: CASSRWADTQYF
cdr3_nt: TGTGCCAGCTCCCGGTGGGCGGATACGCAGTATTTT

j_call: TRBJ1-4
d_call: TRBD1
clone_size: NA
v_call: TRBV4-2
cdr3_aa: CASSQEGSGGTTNEKLFF
cdr3_nt: TGTGCCAGCAGCCAAGAGGGGTCAGGGGGTACAACTAATGAAAAACTGTTTTTT

j_call: TRBJ2-4
d_call: TRBD1
clone_size: few
v_call: TRBV27
cdr3_aa: CASSPHPGQLAKNIQYF
cdr3_nt: TGTGCCAGCAGTCCCCATCCGGGACAGCTAGCCAAAAACATTCAGTACTTC

j_call: TRBJ2-7
d_call: NA
clone_size: NA
v_call: TRBV28
cdr3_aa: CASSLPGYEQYF
cdr3_nt: TGTGCCAGCAGTCTCCCGGGGTACGAGCAGTACTTC

j_call: TRBJ2-7
d_call: NA
clone_size: NA
v_call: TRBV7-9
cdr3_aa: CASSLSPASSYEQYF
cdr3_nt: TGTGCCAGCAGCTTATCTCCAGCGAGCTCCTACGAGCAGTACTTC

j_call: TRBJ2-2
d_call: TRBD2
clone_size: few
v_call: TRBV6-2/TRBV6-3
cdr3_aa: CASIPESGRAPGELFF
cdr3_nt: TGTGCCAGCATCCCGGAGAGCGGGAGGGCACCCGGGGAGCTGTTTTTT

j_call: TRBJ1-2
d_call: TRBD1
clone_size: NA
v_call: TRBV28
cdr3_aa: CASSPGGSNYGYTF
cdr3_nt: TGTGCCAGCAGTCCAGGGGGATCAAACTATGGCTACACCTTC

j_call: TRBJ2-1
d_call: NA
clone_size: NA
v_call: TRBV7-2
cdr3_aa: CASSLAGDYNEQFF
cdr3_nt: TGTGCCAGCAGCTTAGCCGGGGACTACAATGAGCAGTTCTTC

j_call: TRBJ2-5
d_call: NA
clone_size: NA
v_call: TRBV28
cdr3_aa: CASSLAYQETQYF
cdr3_nt: TGTGCCAGCAGTTTAGCGTACCAAGAGACCCAGTACTTC

j_call: TRBJ1-5
d_call: NA
clone_size: NA
v_call: TRBV4-2
cdr3_aa: CASSPRDNSNQPQHF
cdr3_nt: TGTGCCAGCAGCCCTCGGGACAACAGCAATCAGCCCCAGCATTTT

j_call: TRBJ2-3
d_call: TRBD2
clone_size: NA
v_call: TRBV6-1
cdr3_aa: CASSEDVRGEGDTQYF
cdr3_nt: TGTGCCAGCAGTGAAGATGTTCGGGGGGAGGGAGATACGCAGTATTTT

j_call: TRBJ1-5
d_call: NA
clone_size: NA
v_call: TRBV18
cdr3_aa: CASSPGAGMGPQHF
cdr3_nt: TGTGCCAGCTCACCAGGAGCCGGCATGGGGCCCCAGCATTTT

j_call: TRBJ2-5
d_call: NA
clone_size: NA
v_call: TRBV4-1
cdr3_aa: CASSQEYWGEETQYF
cdr3_nt: TGCGCCAGCAGCCAAGAGTATTGGGGGGAAGAGACCCAGTACTTC

j_call: TRBJ1-2
d_call: TRBD1
clone_size: NA
v_call: TRBV5-5
cdr3_aa: CASSLTGPKSTNYGYTF
cdr3_nt: TGTGCCAGCAGCCTGACAGGGCCAAAGAGTACCAACTATGGCTACACCTTC

j_call: TRBJ2-1
d_call: TRBD2
clone_size: NA
v_call: TRBV9
cdr3_aa: CASSVATRAVSGMDEQFF
cdr3_nt: TGTGCCAGCAGCGTAGCTACCCGGGCAGTTAGCGGGATGGATGAGCAGTTCTTC

j_call: TRBJ2-5
d_call: TRBD1
clone_size: NA
v_call: TRBV24-1
cdr3_aa: CATSIRDSVPLKETQYF
cdr3_nt: TGTGCCACCAGTATCCGGGACAGCGTACCGCTTAAAGAGACCCAGTACTTC

j_call: TRBJ1-3
d_call: NA
clone_size: NA
v_call: TRBV2
cdr3_aa: CASTLSGQQNTIYF
cdr3_nt: TGTGCCAGCACTCTTTCCGGACAGCAGAACACCATATATTTT

j_call: TRBJ2-7
d_call: NA
clone_size: NA
v_call: TRBV7-2
cdr3_aa: CASSPPAGWSREQYF
cdr3_nt: TGTGCCAGCAGCCCCCCGGCAGGGTGGAGTAGGGAGCAGTACTTC

j_call: TRBJ2-7
d_call: NA
clone_size: NA
v_call: TRBV3-1/TRBV3-2
cdr3_aa: CASSLRGEQYF
cdr3_nt: TGTGCCAGCAGCCTCCGCGGCGAGCAGTACTTC

j_call: TRBJ1-2
d_call: TRBD1
clone_size: NA
v_call: TRBV5-1
cdr3_aa: CASSSGGPTFNYGYTF
cdr3_nt: TGCGCCAGCAGCTCAGGGGGCCCAACCTTTAACTATGGCTACACCTTC

j_call: TRBJ1-6
d_call: NA
clone_size: once
v_call: TRBV7-9
cdr3_aa: CASSSPGGTSPLHF
cdr3_nt: TGTGCCAGCAGCTCCCCCGGAGGGACTTCACCCCTCCACTTT

j_call: TRBJ2-7
d_call: NA
clone_size: NA
v_call: TRBV19
cdr3_aa: CASRRVDGPAPYEQYF
cdr3_nt: TGTGCCAGTAGGCGTGTCGATGGGCCTGCCCCCTACGAGCAGTACTTC

j_call: TRBJ2-5
d_call: TRBD2
clone_size: NA
v_call: TRBV27
cdr3_aa: CASSSSLAGERETQYF
cdr3_nt: TGTGCCAGCAGTTCGTCCTTAGCGGGAGAGAGAGAGACCCAGTACTTC

j_call: TRBJ2-7
d_call: NA
clone_size: NA
v_call: TRBV28
cdr3_aa: CASRTNGGGSYEQYF
cdr3_nt: TGTGCCAGCAGGACTAATGGGGGAGGATCCTACGAGCAGTACTTC

j_call: TRBJ1-4
d_call: NA
clone_size: NA
v_call: TRBV19
cdr3_aa: CASSRTVTNEKLFF
cdr3_nt: TGTGCCAGTAGTAGGACAGTGACTAATGAAAAACTGTTTTTT

j_call: TRBJ2-5
d_call: NA
clone_size: NA
v_call: TRBV5-1
cdr3_aa: CASNFGHRVQETQYF
cdr3_nt: TGCGCCAGCAACTTCGGCCACAGGGTTCAAGAGACCCAGTACTTC

j_call: TRBJ1-2
d_call: TRBD1
clone_size: NA
v_call: TRBV9
cdr3_aa: CASSALTRGQGVYGYTF
cdr3_nt: TGTGCCAGCAGCGCCCTTACTCGGGGACAGGGCGTCTATGGCTACACCTTC

j_call: TRBJ1-2
d_call: NA
clone_size: NA
v_call: TRBV6-5
cdr3_aa: CASRDSDFYGYTF
cdr3_nt: TGTGCCAGCAGAGACAGCGACTTCTATGGCTACACCTTC

j_call: TRBJ2-7
d_call: NA
clone_size: NA
v_call: TRBV3-1/TRBV3-2
cdr3_aa: CASSQELYNRAIDEQYF
cdr3_nt: TGTGCCAGCAGCCAAGAGTTATATAACAGGGCGATCGACGAGCAGTACTTC

j_call: TRBJ1-5
d_call: NA
clone_size: NA
v_call: TRBV7-9
cdr3_aa: CASTLPPWPQHF
cdr3_nt: TGTGCCAGCACCCTCCCCCCTTGGCCCCAGCATTTT

j_call: TRBJ1-6
d_call: NA
clone_size: NA
v_call: TRBV7-8
cdr3_aa: CASSLDGIGSSYNSPLHF
cdr3_nt: TGTGCCAGCAGCTTAGATGGTATTGGGAGCTCCTATAATTCACCCCTCCACTTT

j_call: TRBJ1-1
d_call: TRBD1
clone_size: NA
v_call: TRBV5-5
cdr3_aa: CASSLQGPGNTEAFF
cdr3_nt: TGTGCCAGCAGCTTACAGGGGCCGGGGAACACTGAAGCTTTCTTT

j_call: TRBJ2-7
d_call: NA
clone_size: many
v_call: TRBV6-1
cdr3_aa: CASSEEGGTSYEQYF
cdr3_nt: TGTGCCAGCAGCGAAGAGGGCGGGACTTCCTACGAGCAGTACTTC

j_call: TRBJ2-7
d_call: TRBD2
clone_size: NA
v_call: TRBV6-5
cdr3_aa: CASSHGGGHSYEQYF
cdr3_nt: TGTGCCAGCAGCCACGGGGGGGGCCATTCCTACGAGCAGTACTTC

j_call: TRBJ1-1
d_call: TRBD1
clone_size: NA
v_call: TRBV5-6
cdr3_aa: CASSSTGGIVAFF
cdr3_nt: TGTGCCAGCAGCTCGACAGGGGGAATTGTTGCTTTCTTT

j_call: TRBJ2-2
d_call: TRBD2
clone_size: NA
v_call: TRBV5-1
cdr3_aa: CASSLGREAGELFF
cdr3_nt: TGCGCCAGCAGCTTGGGTCGGGAGGCCGGGGAGCTGTTTTTT

j_call: TRBJ2-1
d_call: TRBD2
clone_size: NA
v_call: TRBV7-2
cdr3_aa: CASSPQAGGPGRYEQFF
cdr3_nt: TGTGCCAGCAGCCCTCAAGCGGGAGGGCCCGGTCGGTATGAGCAGTTCTTC

j_call: TRBJ1-4
d_call: NA
clone_size: NA
v_call: TRBV18
cdr3_aa: CASSPTGPRSEKLFF
cdr3_nt: TGTGCCAGCTCACCCACAGGGCCGAGGAGCGAAAAACTGTTTTTT

j_call: TRBJ1-5
d_call: TRBD1
clone_size: once
v_call: TRBV27
cdr3_aa: CASSSTGGNQPQHF
cdr3_nt: TGTGCCAGCAGTTCGACAGGGGGCAATCAGCCCCAGCATTTT

j_call: TRBJ2-7
d_call: TRBD2
clone_size: NA
v_call: TRBV5-1
cdr3_aa: CASSSGGLAGEEQYF
cdr3_nt: TGCGCCAGCAGCTCGGGGGGACTAGCGGGAGAAGAGCAGTACTTC

j_call: TRBJ2-1
d_call: NA
clone_size: NA
v_call: TRBV5-4
cdr3_aa: CASSLGGRGEFF
cdr3_nt: TGTGCCAGCAGCTTGGGTGGCAGGGGGGAGTTCTTC

j_call: TRBJ1-4
d_call: NA
clone_size: NA
v_call: TRBV19
cdr3_aa: CASSPRGSRRTNEKLFF
cdr3_nt: TGTGCCAGTAGTCCAAGAGGGTCAAGAAGGACTAATGAAAAACTGTTTTTT

j_call: TRBJ2-2
d_call: TRBD2
clone_size: NA
v_call: TRBV2
cdr3_aa: CASRGLVPGELFF
cdr3_nt: TGTGCCAGCAGAGGACTAGTTCCCGGGGAGCTGTTTTTT

j_call: TRBJ2-2
d_call: TRBD2
clone_size: NA
v_call: TRBV10-3
cdr3_aa: CAISGSSGLAGNTGELFF
cdr3_nt: TGTGCCATCAGTGGCTCTTCAGGGCTAGCGGGAAACACCGGGGAGCTGTTTTTT

j_call: TRBJ1-5
d_call: TRBD1
clone_size: once
v_call: TRBV19
cdr3_aa: CASSTTGVSNQPQHF
cdr3_nt: TGTGCCAGTAGTACGACAGGGGTCAGCAATCAGCCCCAGCATTTT

j_call: TRBJ1-6
d_call: TRBD1
clone_size: NA
v_call: TRBV5-6
cdr3_aa: CASSLGQGAGSPLHF
cdr3_nt: TGTGCCAGCAGCTTGGGGCAGGGGGCTGGTTCACCCCTCCACTTT

j_call: TRBJ2-7
d_call: NA
clone_size: NA
v_call: TRBV7-9
cdr3_aa: CASLDRTAYEQYF
cdr3_nt: TGTGCCAGCCTAGACAGGACAGCCTACGAGCAGTACTTC

j_call: TRBJ2-7
d_call: TRBD1
clone_size: NA
v_call: TRBV19
cdr3_aa: CASTPGTGSSYEQYF
cdr3_nt: TGTGCCAGCACACCCGGGACAGGGAGCTCCTACGAGCAGTACTTC

j_call: TRBJ2-1
d_call: TRBD1
clone_size: NA
v_call: TRBV5-6
cdr3_aa: CARGAAGGIEQFF
cdr3_nt: TGTGCCAGAGGTGCTGCAGGGGGCATTGAGCAGTTCTTC

j_call: TRBJ1-6
d_call: NA
clone_size: NA
v_call: TRBV5-4
cdr3_aa: CASSSGGFSPLHF
cdr3_nt: TGTGCCAGCAGCTCGGGGGGCTTTTCACCCCTCCACTTT

j_call: TRBJ1-1
d_call: NA
clone_size: NA
v_call: TRBV12-3/TRBV12-4
cdr3_aa: CASSLIRNTEAFF
cdr3_nt: TGTGCCAGCAGTTTGATCAGAAACACTGAAGCTTTCTTT

j_call: TRBJ1-2
d_call: TRBD1
clone_size: NA
v_call: TRBV5-1
cdr3_aa: CASSSGQGYGYTF
cdr3_nt: TGCGCCAGCAGCTCTGGACAGGGCTATGGCTACACCTTC

j_call: TRBJ2-2
d_call: NA
clone_size: NA
v_call: TRBV7-3
cdr3_aa: CASSFQRKAGELFF
cdr3_nt: TGTGCCAGCAGCTTCCAGCGTAAGGCCGGGGAGCTGTTTTTT